This T cell receptor beta chain was sequenced in a study of shared clonotypes between healthy human individuals. Study results and limitations: Rarefaction indicated that sorted-subset sequencing remained incomplete although depth was large.

Measured with immunoSEQ multiplex PCR; TCRdb has only the in-frame clones, and not every one. The sample contains about 2.2 million clones, around 93% of which appear only once. This CDR3 region has 12 residues. Germline lookup yields CDR1 SGHDT and CDR2 YYEEEE. Trimming pared 4 bases from V and 0 bases from J, leaving 4 bases between. As to this clone: Its specificity is unknown.

Naive CD8 populations comprised CD45RO-negative cells positively selected for CCR7, excluding terminally differentiated effector memory CD45RA+ cells. Donors included only healthy HIV-negative adults lacking recent acute infections or vaccinations. All of the donors resided in Nashville, Tennessee, and each was a Caucasian adult. This sequence originates from a man between 18 and 35 years old in good health. Some clones in this sample may be carry-over from other donors' samples. The sequenced sample consisted of naive CD8+ T cells from PBMCs. The chain recombines TRBV5-6 with TRBJ2-5, with D unclear. CDR3 region: CASSTYQETQYF. CDR3 coding DNA: TGTGCCAGCAGCACGTACCAAGAGACCCAGTACTTC.